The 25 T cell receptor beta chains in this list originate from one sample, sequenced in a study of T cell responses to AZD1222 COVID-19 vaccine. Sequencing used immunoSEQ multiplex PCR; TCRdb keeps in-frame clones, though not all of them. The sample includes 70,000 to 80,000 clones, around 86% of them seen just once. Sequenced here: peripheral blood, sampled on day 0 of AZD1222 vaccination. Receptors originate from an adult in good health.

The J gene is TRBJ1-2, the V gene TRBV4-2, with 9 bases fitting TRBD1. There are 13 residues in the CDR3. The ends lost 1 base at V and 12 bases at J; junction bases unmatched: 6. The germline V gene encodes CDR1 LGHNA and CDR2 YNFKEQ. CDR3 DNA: TGTGCCAGCAGCCAAGTAGGGACAGGGTATCACACCTTC. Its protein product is CASSQVGTGYHTF.

The CDR3 is CAWSVSGAYEQYF. Written as DNA, the CDR3 is TGTGCCTGGAGTGTAAGCGGGGCCTACGAGCAGTACTTC. The J gene is TRBJ2-7, the V gene TRBV30, with 7 bases matching TRBD2. The CDR3 sequence is 13 residues long. J gave up 2 bases and V 0 bases, and 1 base lay outside the gene matches. The germline V gene has CDR1 GTSNPN and CDR2 SVGIG (reference sequence).

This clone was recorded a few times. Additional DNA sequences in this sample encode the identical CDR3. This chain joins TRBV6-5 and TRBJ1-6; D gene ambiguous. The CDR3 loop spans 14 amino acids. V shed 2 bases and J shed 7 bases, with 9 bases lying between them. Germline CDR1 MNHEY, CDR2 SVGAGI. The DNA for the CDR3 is TGTGCCAGCAGTTACGGTCAGGAGAATTCACCCCTCCACTTT. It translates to CASSYGQENSPLHF.

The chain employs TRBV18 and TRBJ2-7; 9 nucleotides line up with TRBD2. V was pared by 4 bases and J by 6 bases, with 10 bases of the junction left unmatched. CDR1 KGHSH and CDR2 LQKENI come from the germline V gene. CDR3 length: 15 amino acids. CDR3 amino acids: CASSLMSGRRGEQYF. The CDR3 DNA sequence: TGTGCCAGCTCACTTATGAGCGGGAGGCGCGGCGAGCAGTACTTC.

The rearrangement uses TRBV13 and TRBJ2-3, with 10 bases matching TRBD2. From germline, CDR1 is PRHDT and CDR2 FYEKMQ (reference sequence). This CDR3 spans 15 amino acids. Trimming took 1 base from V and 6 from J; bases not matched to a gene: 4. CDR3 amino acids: CASSLEKRGGDTQYF. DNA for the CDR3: TGTGCCAGCAGCTTAGAGAAGCGGGGGGGCGATACGCAGTATTTT.

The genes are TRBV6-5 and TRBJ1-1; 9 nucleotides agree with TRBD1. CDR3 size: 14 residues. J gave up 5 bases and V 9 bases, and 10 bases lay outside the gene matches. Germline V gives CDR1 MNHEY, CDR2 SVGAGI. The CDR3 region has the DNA TGTGCCAGTACCTTGGGACAGGGAGGGACTGAAGCTTTCTTT. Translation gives CASTLGQGGTEAFF.

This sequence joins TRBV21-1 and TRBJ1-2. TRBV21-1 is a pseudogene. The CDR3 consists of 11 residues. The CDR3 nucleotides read TGTGCCAGCGGGGGGGATTATGGCTACACCTTC. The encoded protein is CASGGDYGYTF.

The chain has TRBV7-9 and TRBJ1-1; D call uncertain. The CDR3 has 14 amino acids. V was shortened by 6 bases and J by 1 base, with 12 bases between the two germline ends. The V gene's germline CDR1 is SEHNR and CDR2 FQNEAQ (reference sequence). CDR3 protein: CASSKTTANTEAFF. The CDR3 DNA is TGTGCCAGCAGTAAAACTACAGCGAACACTGAAGCTTTCTTT.

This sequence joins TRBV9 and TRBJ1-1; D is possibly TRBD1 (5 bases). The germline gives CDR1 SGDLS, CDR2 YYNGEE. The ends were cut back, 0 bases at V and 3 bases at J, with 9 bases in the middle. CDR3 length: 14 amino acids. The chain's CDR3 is CASSVAGGDTEAFF. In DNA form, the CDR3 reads TGTGCCAGCAGCGTAGCGGGGGGGGACACTGAAGCTTTCTTT.

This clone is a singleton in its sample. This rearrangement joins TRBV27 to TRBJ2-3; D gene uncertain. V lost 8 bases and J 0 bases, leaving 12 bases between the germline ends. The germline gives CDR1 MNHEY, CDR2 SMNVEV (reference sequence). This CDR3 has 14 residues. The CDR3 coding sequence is TGTGCCAGCGGTAGGGCGACTAGCACAGATACGCAGTATTTT. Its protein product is CASGRATSTDTQYF.

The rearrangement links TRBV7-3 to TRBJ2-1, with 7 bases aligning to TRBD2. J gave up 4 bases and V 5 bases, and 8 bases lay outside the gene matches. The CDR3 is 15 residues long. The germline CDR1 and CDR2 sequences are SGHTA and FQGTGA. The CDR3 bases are TGTGCCAGCAGCCCGGGGGGAACCCCATACAATGAGCAGTTCTTC. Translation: CASSPGGTPYNEQFF.

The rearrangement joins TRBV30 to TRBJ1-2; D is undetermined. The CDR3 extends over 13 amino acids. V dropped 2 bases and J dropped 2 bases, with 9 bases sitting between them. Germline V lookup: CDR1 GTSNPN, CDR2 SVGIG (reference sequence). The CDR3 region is CAWSPSDNYGYTF. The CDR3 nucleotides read TGTGCCTGGAGTCCTTCGGACAACTATGGCTACACCTTC.

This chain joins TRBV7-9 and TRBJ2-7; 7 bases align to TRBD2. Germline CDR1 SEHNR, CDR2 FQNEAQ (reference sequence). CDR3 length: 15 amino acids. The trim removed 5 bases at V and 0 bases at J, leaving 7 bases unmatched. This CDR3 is CASSLTSLSSYEQYF. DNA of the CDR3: TGTGCCAGCAGCCTGACTAGCCTTTCCTCCTACGAGCAGTACTTC.

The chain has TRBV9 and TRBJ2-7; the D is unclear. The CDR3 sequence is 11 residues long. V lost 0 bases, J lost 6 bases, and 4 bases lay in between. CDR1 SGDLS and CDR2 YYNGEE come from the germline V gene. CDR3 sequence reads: CASSVGREQYF. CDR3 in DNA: TGTGCCAGCAGCGTAGGTCGCGAGCAGTACTTC.

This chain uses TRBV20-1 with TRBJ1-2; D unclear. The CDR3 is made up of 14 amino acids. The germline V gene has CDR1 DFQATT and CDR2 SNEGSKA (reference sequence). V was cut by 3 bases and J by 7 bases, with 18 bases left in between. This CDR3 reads CSASQPRGWVGYTF. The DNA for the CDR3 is TGCAGTGCTAGTCAGCCGCGCGGCTGGGTTGGCTACACCTTC.

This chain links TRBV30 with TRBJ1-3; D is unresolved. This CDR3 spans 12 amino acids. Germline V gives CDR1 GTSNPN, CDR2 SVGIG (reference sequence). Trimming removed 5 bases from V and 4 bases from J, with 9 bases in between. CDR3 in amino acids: CAWVPWGNTIYF. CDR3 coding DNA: TGTGCCTGGGTTCCGTGGGGAAACACCATATATTTT.

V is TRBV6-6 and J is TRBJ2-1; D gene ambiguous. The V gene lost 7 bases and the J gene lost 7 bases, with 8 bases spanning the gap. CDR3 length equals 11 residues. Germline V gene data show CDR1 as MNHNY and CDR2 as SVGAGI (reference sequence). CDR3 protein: CASNKVNEQFF. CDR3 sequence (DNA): TGTGCCAGCAATAAGGTTAATGAGCAGTTCTTC.

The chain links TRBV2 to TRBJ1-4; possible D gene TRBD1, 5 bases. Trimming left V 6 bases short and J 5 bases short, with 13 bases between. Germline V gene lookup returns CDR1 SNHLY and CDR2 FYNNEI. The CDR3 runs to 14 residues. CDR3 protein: CASRSTVLNEKLFF. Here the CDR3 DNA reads TGTGCCAGCAGGTCGACAGTCTTGAATGAAAAACTGTTTTTT. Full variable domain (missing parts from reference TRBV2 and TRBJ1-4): EPEVTQTPSHQVTQMGQEVILRCVPISNHLYFYWYRQILGQKVEFLVSFYNNEISEKSEIFDDQFSVERPDGSNFTLKIRSTKLEDSAMYFCASRSTVLNEKLFFGSGTQLSVL.

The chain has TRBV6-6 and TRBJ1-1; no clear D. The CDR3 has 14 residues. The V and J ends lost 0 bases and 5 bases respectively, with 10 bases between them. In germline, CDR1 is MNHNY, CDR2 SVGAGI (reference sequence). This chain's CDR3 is CASSYSIRNTEAFF. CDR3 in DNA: TGTGCCAGCAGTTACTCGATAAGAAATACTGAAGCTTTCTTT.

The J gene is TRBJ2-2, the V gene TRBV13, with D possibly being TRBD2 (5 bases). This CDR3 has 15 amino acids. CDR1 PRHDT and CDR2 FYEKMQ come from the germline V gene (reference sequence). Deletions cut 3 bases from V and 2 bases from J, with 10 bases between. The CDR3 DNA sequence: TGTGCCAGCAGCTTTCTCGGGGTAAACACCGGGGAGCTGTTTTTT. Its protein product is CASSFLGVNTGELFF.

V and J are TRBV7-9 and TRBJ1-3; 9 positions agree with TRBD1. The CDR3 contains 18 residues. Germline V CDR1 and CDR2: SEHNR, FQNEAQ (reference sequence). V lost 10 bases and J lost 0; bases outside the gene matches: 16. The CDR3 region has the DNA TGTGCCACCCCGGGACAGGGAAAATTCATCGCCTCTGGAAACACCATATATTTT. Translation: CATPGQGKFIASGNTIYF.

Here the CDR3 reads CASSQVLGHGYTF. The CDR3 DNA reads as TGTGCCAGCAGCCAAGTTTTGGGGCATGGCTACACCTTC. V gene TRBV14 combines with J gene TRBJ1-2, with a tentative D call TRBD1 (5 bases). Germline V CDR1 and CDR2: SGHDN, FVKESK. V was clipped by 1 base and J by 6 bases, with 9 bases between them. The length of the CDR3 is 13 residues.

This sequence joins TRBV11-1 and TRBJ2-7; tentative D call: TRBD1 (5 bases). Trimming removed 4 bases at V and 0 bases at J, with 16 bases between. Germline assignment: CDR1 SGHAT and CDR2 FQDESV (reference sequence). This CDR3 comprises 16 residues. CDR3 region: CASSSTSQGTSYEQYF. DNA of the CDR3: TGTGCCAGCAGCTCAACAAGCCAGGGAACCTCCTACGAGCAGTACTTC. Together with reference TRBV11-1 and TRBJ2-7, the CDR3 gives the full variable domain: EAEVAQSPRYKITEKSQAVAFWCDPISGHATLYWYRQILGQGPELLVQFQDESVVDDSQLPKDRFSAERLKGVDSTLKIQPAELGDSAMYLCASSSTSQGTSYEQYFGPGTRLTVT.

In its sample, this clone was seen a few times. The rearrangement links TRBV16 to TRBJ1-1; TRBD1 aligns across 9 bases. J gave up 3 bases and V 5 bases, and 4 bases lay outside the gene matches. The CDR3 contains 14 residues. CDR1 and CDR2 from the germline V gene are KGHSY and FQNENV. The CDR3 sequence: CASSTRQGDTEAFF. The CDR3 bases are TGTGCCAGCAGCACCCGACAGGGGGACACTGAAGCTTTCTTT.

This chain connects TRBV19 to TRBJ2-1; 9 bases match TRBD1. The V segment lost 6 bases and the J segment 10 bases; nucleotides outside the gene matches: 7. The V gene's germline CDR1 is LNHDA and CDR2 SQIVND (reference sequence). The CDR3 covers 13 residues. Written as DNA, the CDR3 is TGTGCCAGTAGCATGGACAGGGGTCGGGAGCAGTTCTTC. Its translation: CASSMDRGREQFF.